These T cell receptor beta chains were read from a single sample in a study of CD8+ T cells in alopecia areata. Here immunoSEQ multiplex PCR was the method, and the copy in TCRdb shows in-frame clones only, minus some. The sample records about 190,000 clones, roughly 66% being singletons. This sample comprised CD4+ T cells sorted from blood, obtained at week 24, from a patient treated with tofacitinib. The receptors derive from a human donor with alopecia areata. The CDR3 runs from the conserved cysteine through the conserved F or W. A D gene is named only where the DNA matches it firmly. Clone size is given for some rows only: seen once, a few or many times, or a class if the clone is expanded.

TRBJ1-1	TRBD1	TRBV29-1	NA	CSVHRGTMNTEAFF	TGCAGCGTCCACAGGGGGACAATGAACACTGAAGCTTTCTTT
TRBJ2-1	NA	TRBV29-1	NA	CSVEDITGRDNEQFF	TGCAGCGTTGAAGATATAACGGGGCGGGACAATGAGCAGTTCTTC
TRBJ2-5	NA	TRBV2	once	CASSERGVGETQYF	TGTGCCAGCAGTGAGAGGGGGGTTGGCGAGACCCAGTACTTC
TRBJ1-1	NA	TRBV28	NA	CASSPRGSRVKAFF	TGTGCCAGCAGTCCGAGGGGGAGTAGGGTTAAAGCTTTCTTT
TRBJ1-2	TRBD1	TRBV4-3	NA	CASRRSVTGQGIFGYTF	TGCGCCAGCAGAAGGTCCGTAACCGGACAGGGGATTTTTGGCTACACCTTC
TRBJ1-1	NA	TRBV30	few	CASSWVAGTEAFF	TGTGCCTCCTCCTGGGTAGCGGGCACTGAAGCTTTCTTT
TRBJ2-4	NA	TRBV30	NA	CAWSDSGTPGERAKNIQYF	TGTGCCTGGAGTGATTCCGGGACCCCGGGAGAGAGGGCCAAAAACATTCAGTACTTC
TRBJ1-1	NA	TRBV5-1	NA	CASSPTDLSSTEAFF	TGCGCCAGCAGCCCAACAGACCTCTCGAGTACTGAAGCTTTCTTT
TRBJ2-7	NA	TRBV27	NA	CASTRGGFYEQYF	TGTGCCAGCACCCGTGGGGGGTTCTACGAGCAGTACTTC
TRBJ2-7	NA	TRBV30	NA	CAWSRKPRYRVLYEQYF	TGTGCCTGGAGTCGAAAACCCCGGTACAGGGTTTTGTACGAGCAGTACTTC
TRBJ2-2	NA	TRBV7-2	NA	CASSPDSLNTGELFF	TGTGCCAGCAGCCCAGACAGCTTAAACACCGGGGAGCTGTTTTTT
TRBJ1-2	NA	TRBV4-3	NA	CASSLGVPGAGYTF	TGCGCCAGCAGCCTTGGAGTTCCGGGGGCTGGCTACACCTTC
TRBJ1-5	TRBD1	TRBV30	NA	CAWSTGEYQPQHF	TGTGCCTGGAGCACAGGGGAGTATCAGCCCCAGCATTTT
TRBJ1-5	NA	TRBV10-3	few	CAILTEINQPQHF	TGTGCCATTTTGACAGAAATCAATCAGCCCCAGCATTTT
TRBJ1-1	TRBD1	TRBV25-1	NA	CASGGTGGITEAFF	TGTGCCAGCGGGGGGACAGGGGGCATCACTGAAGCTTTCTTT
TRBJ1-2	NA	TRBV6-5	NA	CASSDPIGAGYTF	TGTGCCAGCAGCGACCCCATTGGAGCTGGCTACACCTTC
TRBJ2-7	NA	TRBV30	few	CAWSGAQKGQSSYEQYF	TGTGCCTGGAGTGGTGCACAGAAGGGACAATCTAGCTACGAGCAGTACTTC
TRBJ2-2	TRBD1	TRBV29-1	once	CSLPTGENTGELFF	TGCAGCCTACCGACAGGGGAGAACACCGGGGAGCTGTTTTTT
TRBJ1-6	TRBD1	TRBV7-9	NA	CASRYAGTGLSPLHF	TGTGCCAGCAGATACGCCGGGACAGGGCTTTCACCCCTCCACTTT
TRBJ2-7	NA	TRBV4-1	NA	CASSQDLGIEQYF	TGCGCCAGCAGCCAAGATCTGGGGATAGAGCAGTACTTC
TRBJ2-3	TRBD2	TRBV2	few	CASRLTSGGAGGLRTQYF	TGTGCCAGCAGGCTGACTAGCGGGGGGGCCGGAGGGTTGAGGACGCAGTATTTT
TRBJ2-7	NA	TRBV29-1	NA	CSVEGKGGYEQYF	TGCAGCGTTGAAGGCAAAGGGGGTTACGAGCAGTACTTC
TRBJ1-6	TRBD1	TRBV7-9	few	CASSLAPTGVNSPLHF	TGTGCCAGCAGCTTAGCCCCTACAGGGGTTAATTCACCCCTCCACTTT
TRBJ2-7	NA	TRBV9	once	CASSPALDRNYEQYF	TGTGCCAGCAGCCCAGCTCTCGACAGAAACTACGAGCAGTACTTC
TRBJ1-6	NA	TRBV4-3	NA	CASSQGVRDSPLHF	TGCGCCAGCAGCCAAGGGGTCAGGGATTCACCCCTCCACTTT
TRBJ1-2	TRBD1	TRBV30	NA	CAWSGTGTDYGYTF	TGTGCCTGGAGCGGAACGGGGACAGACTATGGCTACACCTTC
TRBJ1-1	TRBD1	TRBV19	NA	CASSIGTGPESKNTEAFF	TGTGCCAGTAGTATTGGGACAGGGCCCGAGAGTAAGAACACTGAAGCTTTCTTT
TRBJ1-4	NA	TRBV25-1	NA	CASSEAGPIEKLFF	TGTGCCAGCAGTGAGGCAGGGCCAATCGAAAAACTGTTTTTT
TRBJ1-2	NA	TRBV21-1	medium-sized	CASSNYGYTF	TGTGCCAGCAGCAACTATGGCTACACCTTC